Below are 18 T cell receptor beta chains sequenced from a single sample in a study of post-analysis software for immune sequencing data. Regarding the study as a whole: Controls had lower frequencies than patients of 4 or 5 TRBV segments, which included TRBV5-6, TRBV5-1 and TRBV20-1.

Tagging with unique molecular identifiers was a feature of the TCR beta cDNA libraries. TCRdb fed the PCR reads into MiXCR, producing one record per CDR3 protein. The sample includes around 700,000 distinct CDR3 sequences, around 64% of them seen just once. Antigens of these TCRs are unknown. Source material: blood. Every receptor here comes from a girl aged 2 to 9 with multiple sclerosis.

As for this clonotype: A read error may produce the germline difference seen at one junction end. This chain connects TRBV6-5 to TRBJ1-6, with D tentatively TRBD1 (5 bases). This CDR3 spans 18 amino acids. The germline V gene has CDR1 MNHEY and CDR2 SVGAGI. The CDR3 reads CASSYSGGLVSYNSPLHF. The CDR3 bases are TGTGCCAGTAGTTACTCGGGGGGACTCGTCTCCTATAATTCACCCCTCCACTTT.

The chain joins TRBV5-1 to TRBJ2-3; 12 bases are shared with TRBD2. Unmatched junction bases numbered 5, after V lost 4 bases and J lost 2 bases. Per germline, CDR1 SGHRS and CDR2 YFSETQ. This CDR3 spans 16 amino acids. Here the CDR3 reads CASSGGLAGPTDTQYF. CDR3 DNA: TGCGCCAGCAGCGGAGGACTAGCGGGACCCACAGATACGCAGTATTTT.

This chain uses TRBV6-2 or TRBV6-3 with TRBJ2-7, with D hard to call. Germline values: CDR1 MNHEY, CDR2 SVGEGT. V lost 8 bases to trimming and J lost 2 bases, with 13 bases between them. This CDR3 region has 13 residues. CDR3 in amino acids: CASCDGSAYEQYF. CDR3 coding DNA: TGTGCCAGCTGCGACGGTTCTGCCTACGAGCAGTACTTC.

This clonotype was found once. V gene TRBV30 combines with J gene TRBJ2-1; possible D gene TRBD2, 6 bases. Germline V CDR1 and CDR2: GTSNPN, SVGIG (reference sequence). The CDR3 is made up of 17 amino acids. V lost 0 bases to trimming and J lost 2 bases, with 17 bases between them. The CDR3 protein is CAWSVQKTGGAYNEQFF. The CDR3 DNA follows: TGTGCCTGGAGTGTACAAAAAACTGGCGGGGCCTACAATGAGCAGTTCTTC.

J is TRBJ2-7 and V is TRBV28; 10 bases are a match to TRBD2. CDR1 MDHEN and CDR2 SYDVKM come from the germline V gene. This CDR3 contains 16 residues. The V and J ends lost 1 base and 1 base, in that order; junction bases with no gene match: 4. In DNA form, the CDR3 reads TGTGCCAGCAGTTTATACTTAGCGGGAGGATCCTACGAGCAGTACTTC. Translation: CASSLYLAGGSYEQYF.

This clonotype was picked up a small number of times. The rearrangement links TRBV5-1 to TRBJ1-6; D unresolved. CDR3 length: 16 amino acids. CDR1 is SGHRS, CDR2 YFSETQ, per germline. V dropped 3 bases and J dropped 0 bases, with 10 bases sitting between them. The CDR3 DNA reads TGCGCCAGCAGCTCCGACTGGAGCTCCTATAATTCACCCCTCCACTTT. Protein: CASSSDWSSYNSPLHF.

The chain joins TRBV11-3 to TRBJ2-3; TRBD2 might be the D (6 bases). CDR3 length: 14 residues. Trimming took 4 bases from V and 2 from J, leaving 10 bases between them. Germline lookup yields CDR1 SGHNT and CDR2 YENEEA. CDR3 DNA sequence: TGTGCCAGCAGCTGGGGGGAAAACACAGATACGCAGTATTTT. Protein product: CASSWGENTDTQYF.

The V gene is TRBV7-2, the J gene TRBJ1-5; D call uncertain. This CDR3 region has 13 residues. The germline V gene has CDR1 SGHTA and CDR2 FQGNSA. Between the trimmed V and J ends, which lost 3 bases and 0 bases, there was a span of 3 bases. The CDR3 region is CASSFFSNQPQHF. In nucleotides, the CDR3 is TGTGCCAGCAGCTTCTTTAGCAATCAGCCCCAGCATTTT.

The chain has TRBV20-1 and TRBJ1-1; possibly TRBD1 for D (6 bases). V was shortened by 5 bases and J by 10 bases, with 29 bases between the two germline ends. The CDR3 covers 16 residues. Germline CDR1 DFQATT, CDR2 SNEGSKA (reference sequence). The CDR3 is CSAEGPIMGHLYGAFF. The DNA of the CDR3 is TGCAGTGCTGAGGGCCCCATTATGGGACACCTGTATGGAGCTTTCTTT.

The chain is built from TRBV11-2 and TRBJ2-7; 7 nucleotides agree with TRBD2. Germline-derived CDR1 and CDR2 are SGHAT and FQNNGV. CDR3 length equals 14 residues. J lost 0 bases, V lost 6 bases, and 5 bases had no gene match. This chain's CDR3 is CASSFAGVSYEQYF. For the CDR3, the DNA is TGTGCCAGCAGTTTCGCGGGAGTCTCCTACGAGCAGTACTTC.

The chain recombines TRBV10-3 with TRBJ2-5; no clear D. The CDR3 length is 12 residues. Germline CDR1 ENHRY, CDR2 SYGVKD. V dropped 5 bases and J dropped 11 bases, with 15 bases sitting between them. The CDR3 protein is CAISRVPNEQYF. The DNA of the CDR3 is TGTGCCATCAGTAGGGTCCCCAATGAGCAGTACTTC.

The chain links TRBV11-2 to TRBJ2-1; D is unclear. In germline, CDR1 is SGHAT, CDR2 FQNNGV. V gave up 4 bases and J gave up 10 bases, with 8 bases separating them. The CDR3 has 11 residues. The CDR3: CASSSVGEQFF. The CDR3 DNA sequence: TGTGCCAGCAGCTCCGTGGGGGAGCAGTTCTTC. Full variable domain (missing parts from reference TRBV11-2 and TRBJ2-1): EAGVAQSPRYKIIEKRQSVAFWCNPISGHATLYWYQQILGQGPKLLIQFQNNGVVDDSQLPKDRFSAERLKGVDSTLKIQPAKLEDSAVYLCASSSVGEQFFGPGTRLTVL.

This sequence joins TRBV20-1 and TRBJ1-2; tentative D call: TRBD1 (6 bases). There are 14 residues in the CDR3. Germline CDR1 and CDR2: DFQATT and SNEGSKA (reference sequence). V shed 2 bases and J shed 4 bases, with 14 bases lying between them. This CDR3 reads CSARPLQGFYGYTF. CDR3 nucleotides: TGCAGTGCTAGACCGCTCCAGGGGTTCTATGGCTACACCTTC.

The chain has TRBV10-2 and TRBJ2-3; 7 nucleotides align to TRBD1. Looked up from germline, CDR1 is WSHSY and CDR2 is SAAADI. V was clipped by 6 bases and J by 5 bases; unmatched bases: 11. This CDR3 is 15 amino acids long. The CDR3 DNA follows: TGCGCCAGCAGGGCCGGGGTACAGGGGAAAGATACGCAGTATTTT. Its protein product is CASRAGVQGKDTQYF.

The CDR3, as DNA: TGTGCTAGTCTGGCGGGAGCGTCCTACAATGAGCAGTTCTTC. Its protein product is CASLAGASYNEQFF. The gene calls are TRBV12-5 and TRBJ2-1; 7 bases map to TRBD2. V lost 8 bases and J lost 1; bases outside the gene matches: 5. The CDR3 is 14 amino acids. Germline V gene sequence: CDR1 LGHNT, CDR2 FRNRAP.

For this clonotype: Because the CDR3 is missing its conserved closing phenylalanine or tryptophan, this is likely a read error. The chain links TRBV6-4 to TRBJ2-3, with TRBD2 matching over 10 bases. Germline V gene lookup returns CDR1 MRHNA and CDR2 SNTAGT. With V trimmed by 2 bases and J by 2 bases, 4 bases remained unmatched. The CDR3 is made up of 16 amino acids. The CDR3: CASSDASGGATDTQYL. In DNA form, the CDR3 reads TGTGCCAGCAGTGACGCCAGCGGGGGGGCCACAGATACGCAGTATTTG.

This clonotype was seen a few times. The chain employs TRBV3-1 and TRBJ1-5; no reliable D call. V was pared by 4 bases and J by 2 bases, with 12 bases between. The CDR3 is 15 amino acids. Germline lookup yields CDR1 LGHDT and CDR2 YNNKEL (reference sequence). The CDR3: CASSLAPYGNQPQHF. CDR3 nucleotides: TGTGCCAGCAGCCTTGCACCTTATGGCAATCAGCCCCAGCATTTT. The whole variable domain, remainder taken from reference TRBV3-1 and TRBJ1-5, is DTAVSQTPKYLVTQMGNDKSIKCEQNLGHDTMYWYKQDSKKFLKIMFSYNNKELIINETVPNRFSPKSPDKAHLNLHINSLELGDSAVYFCASSLAPYGNQPQHFGDGTRLSIL.

The V gene is TRBV2, the J gene TRBJ2-4; a possible D gene is TRBD1 (5 bases). Germline V gene sequence: CDR1 SNHLY, CDR2 FYNNEI. The V gene lost 6 bases and the J gene lost 0 bases, with 15 bases spanning the gap. The CDR3 loop spans 16 amino acids. The CDR3 DNA sequence: TGTGCCAGCAGGAGCCAGGGTCCAATAGCCAAAAACATTCAGTACTTC. Amino acids: CASRSQGPIAKNIQYF.